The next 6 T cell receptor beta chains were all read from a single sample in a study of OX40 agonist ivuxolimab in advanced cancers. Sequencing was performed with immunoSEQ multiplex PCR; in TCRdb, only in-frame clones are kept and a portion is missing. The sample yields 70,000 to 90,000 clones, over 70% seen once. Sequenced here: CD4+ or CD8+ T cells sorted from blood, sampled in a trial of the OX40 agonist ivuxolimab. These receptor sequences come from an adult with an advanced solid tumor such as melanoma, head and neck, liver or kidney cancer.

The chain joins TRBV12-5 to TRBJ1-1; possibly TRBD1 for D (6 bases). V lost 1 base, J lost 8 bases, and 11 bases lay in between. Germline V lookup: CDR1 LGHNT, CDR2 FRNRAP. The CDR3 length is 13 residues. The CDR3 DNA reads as TGTGCTAGTGGTTTGGACGGGGGCGTAGAAGCTTTCTTT. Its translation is CASGLDGGVEAFF.

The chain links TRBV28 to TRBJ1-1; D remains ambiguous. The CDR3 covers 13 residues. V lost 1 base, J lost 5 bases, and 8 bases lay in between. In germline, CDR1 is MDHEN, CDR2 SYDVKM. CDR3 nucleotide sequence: TGTGCCAGCAGTTTATCCGGCGGGACTGAAGCTTTCTTT. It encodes CASSLSGGTEAFF.

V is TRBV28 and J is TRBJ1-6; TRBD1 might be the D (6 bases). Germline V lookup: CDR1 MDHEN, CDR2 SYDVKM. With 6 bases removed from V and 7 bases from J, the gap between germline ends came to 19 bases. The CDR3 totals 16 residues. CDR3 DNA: TGTGCCAGCAGGACTACTGGGCAGGGGCACAATTCACCCCTCCACTTT. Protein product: CASRTTGQGHNSPLHF.

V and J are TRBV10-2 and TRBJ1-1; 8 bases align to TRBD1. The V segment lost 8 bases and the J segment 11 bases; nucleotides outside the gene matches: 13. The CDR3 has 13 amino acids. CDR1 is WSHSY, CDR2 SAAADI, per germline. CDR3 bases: TGCGCCAGCGTGGACAGGGAAGGGCTTCAGGCTTTCTTT. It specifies CASVDREGLQAFF.

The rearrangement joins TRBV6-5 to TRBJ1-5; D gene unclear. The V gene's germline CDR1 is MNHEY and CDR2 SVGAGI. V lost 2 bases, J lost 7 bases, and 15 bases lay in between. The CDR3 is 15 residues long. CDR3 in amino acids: CASSYDYSPDQPQHF. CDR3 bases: TGTGCCAGCAGTTACGATTACAGCCCGGACCAGCCCCAGCATTTT.

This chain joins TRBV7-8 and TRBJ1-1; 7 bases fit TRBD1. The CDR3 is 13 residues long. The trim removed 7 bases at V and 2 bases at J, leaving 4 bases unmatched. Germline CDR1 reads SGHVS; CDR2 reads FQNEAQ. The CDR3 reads CASTQGRNTEAFF. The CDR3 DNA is TGTGCCAGCACACAGGGGAGAAACACTGAAGCTTTCTTT.